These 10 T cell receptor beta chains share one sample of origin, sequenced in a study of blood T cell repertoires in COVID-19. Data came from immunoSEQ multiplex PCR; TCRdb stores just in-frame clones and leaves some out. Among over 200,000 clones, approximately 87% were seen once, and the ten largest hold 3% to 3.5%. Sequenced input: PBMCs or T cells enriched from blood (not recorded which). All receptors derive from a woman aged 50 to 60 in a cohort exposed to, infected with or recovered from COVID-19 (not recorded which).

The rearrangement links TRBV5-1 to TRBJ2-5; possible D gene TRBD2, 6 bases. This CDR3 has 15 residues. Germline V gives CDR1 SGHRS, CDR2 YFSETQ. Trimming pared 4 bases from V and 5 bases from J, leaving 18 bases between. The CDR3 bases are TGCGCCAGCAGCCCGGTTGGGGGGATCGGCGAGACCCAGTACTTC. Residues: CASSPVGGIGETQYF.

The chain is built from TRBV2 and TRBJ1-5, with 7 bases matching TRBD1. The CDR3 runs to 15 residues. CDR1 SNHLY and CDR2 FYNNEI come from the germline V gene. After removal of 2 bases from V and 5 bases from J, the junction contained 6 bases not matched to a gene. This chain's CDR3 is CASSELQGRYQPQHF. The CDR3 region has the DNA TGTGCCAGCAGTGAATTACAGGGGAGGTATCAGCCCCAGCATTTT.

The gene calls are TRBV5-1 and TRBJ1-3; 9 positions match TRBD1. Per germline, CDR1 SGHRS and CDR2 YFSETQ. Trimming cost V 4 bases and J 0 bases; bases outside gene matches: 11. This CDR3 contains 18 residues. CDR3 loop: CASSPNNRGRNSGNTIYF. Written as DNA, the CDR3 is TGCGCCAGCAGCCCGAACAACAGGGGGCGAAACTCTGGAAACACCATATATTTT.

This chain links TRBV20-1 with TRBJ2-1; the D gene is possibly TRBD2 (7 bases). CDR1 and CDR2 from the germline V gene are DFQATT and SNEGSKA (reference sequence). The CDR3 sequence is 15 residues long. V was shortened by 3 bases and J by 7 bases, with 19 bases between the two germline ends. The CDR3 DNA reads TGCAGTGCTAGTTTTGCGGGGGCTTGGAAGAATGAGCAGTTCTTC. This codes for CSASFAGAWKNEQFF.

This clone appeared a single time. The CDR3 spells CASSAHREGSGTQYF. The CDR3 bases are TGTGCCAGCAGCGCGCACAGGGAGGGGTCGGGTACGCAGTATTTT. The gene calls are TRBV7-2 and TRBJ2-3, with D possibly matching TRBD2 (7 bases). CDR1 is SGHTA, CDR2 FQGNSA, per germline. The CDR3 length is 15 residues. With 5 bases removed from V and 8 bases from J, the gap between germline ends came to 20 bases.

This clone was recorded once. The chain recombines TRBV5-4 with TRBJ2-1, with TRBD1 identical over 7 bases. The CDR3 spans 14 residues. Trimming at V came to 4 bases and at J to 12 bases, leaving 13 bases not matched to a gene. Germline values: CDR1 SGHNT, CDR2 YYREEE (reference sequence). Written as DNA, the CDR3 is TGTGCCAGCAGCATCGACAGGGACAATGAGCGGCAGTTCTTC. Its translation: CASSIDRDNERQFF.

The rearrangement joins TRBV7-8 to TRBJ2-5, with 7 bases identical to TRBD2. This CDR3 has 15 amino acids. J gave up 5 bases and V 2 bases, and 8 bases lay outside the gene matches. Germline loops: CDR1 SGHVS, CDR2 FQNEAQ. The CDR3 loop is CASSLNPAGVETQYF. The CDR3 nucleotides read TGTGCCAGCAGCTTAAATCCGGCGGGGGTGGAGACCCAGTACTTC.

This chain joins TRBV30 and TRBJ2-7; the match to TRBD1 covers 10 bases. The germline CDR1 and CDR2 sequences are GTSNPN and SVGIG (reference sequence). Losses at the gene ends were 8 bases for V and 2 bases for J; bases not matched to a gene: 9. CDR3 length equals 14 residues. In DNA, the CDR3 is TGTGCCGGGGGACAGGGGCAGTTCCCCTACGAGCAGTACTTC. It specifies CAGGQGQFPYEQYF.

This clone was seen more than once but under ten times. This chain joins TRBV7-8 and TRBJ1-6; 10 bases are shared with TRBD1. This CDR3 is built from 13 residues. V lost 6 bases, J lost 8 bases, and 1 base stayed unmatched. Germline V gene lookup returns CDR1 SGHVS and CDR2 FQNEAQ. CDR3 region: CASRGTGDSPLHF. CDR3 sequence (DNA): TGTGCCAGCAGAGGGACAGGGGATTCACCCCTCCACTTT.

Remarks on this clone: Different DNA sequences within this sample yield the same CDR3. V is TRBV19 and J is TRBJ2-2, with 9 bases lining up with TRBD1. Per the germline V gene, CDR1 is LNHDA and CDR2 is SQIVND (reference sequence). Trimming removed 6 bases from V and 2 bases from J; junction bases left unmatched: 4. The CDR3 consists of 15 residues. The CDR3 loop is CASSPGQGNTGELFF. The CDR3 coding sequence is TGTGCCAGTAGCCCGGGACAGGGCAACACCGGGGAGCTGTTTTTT.